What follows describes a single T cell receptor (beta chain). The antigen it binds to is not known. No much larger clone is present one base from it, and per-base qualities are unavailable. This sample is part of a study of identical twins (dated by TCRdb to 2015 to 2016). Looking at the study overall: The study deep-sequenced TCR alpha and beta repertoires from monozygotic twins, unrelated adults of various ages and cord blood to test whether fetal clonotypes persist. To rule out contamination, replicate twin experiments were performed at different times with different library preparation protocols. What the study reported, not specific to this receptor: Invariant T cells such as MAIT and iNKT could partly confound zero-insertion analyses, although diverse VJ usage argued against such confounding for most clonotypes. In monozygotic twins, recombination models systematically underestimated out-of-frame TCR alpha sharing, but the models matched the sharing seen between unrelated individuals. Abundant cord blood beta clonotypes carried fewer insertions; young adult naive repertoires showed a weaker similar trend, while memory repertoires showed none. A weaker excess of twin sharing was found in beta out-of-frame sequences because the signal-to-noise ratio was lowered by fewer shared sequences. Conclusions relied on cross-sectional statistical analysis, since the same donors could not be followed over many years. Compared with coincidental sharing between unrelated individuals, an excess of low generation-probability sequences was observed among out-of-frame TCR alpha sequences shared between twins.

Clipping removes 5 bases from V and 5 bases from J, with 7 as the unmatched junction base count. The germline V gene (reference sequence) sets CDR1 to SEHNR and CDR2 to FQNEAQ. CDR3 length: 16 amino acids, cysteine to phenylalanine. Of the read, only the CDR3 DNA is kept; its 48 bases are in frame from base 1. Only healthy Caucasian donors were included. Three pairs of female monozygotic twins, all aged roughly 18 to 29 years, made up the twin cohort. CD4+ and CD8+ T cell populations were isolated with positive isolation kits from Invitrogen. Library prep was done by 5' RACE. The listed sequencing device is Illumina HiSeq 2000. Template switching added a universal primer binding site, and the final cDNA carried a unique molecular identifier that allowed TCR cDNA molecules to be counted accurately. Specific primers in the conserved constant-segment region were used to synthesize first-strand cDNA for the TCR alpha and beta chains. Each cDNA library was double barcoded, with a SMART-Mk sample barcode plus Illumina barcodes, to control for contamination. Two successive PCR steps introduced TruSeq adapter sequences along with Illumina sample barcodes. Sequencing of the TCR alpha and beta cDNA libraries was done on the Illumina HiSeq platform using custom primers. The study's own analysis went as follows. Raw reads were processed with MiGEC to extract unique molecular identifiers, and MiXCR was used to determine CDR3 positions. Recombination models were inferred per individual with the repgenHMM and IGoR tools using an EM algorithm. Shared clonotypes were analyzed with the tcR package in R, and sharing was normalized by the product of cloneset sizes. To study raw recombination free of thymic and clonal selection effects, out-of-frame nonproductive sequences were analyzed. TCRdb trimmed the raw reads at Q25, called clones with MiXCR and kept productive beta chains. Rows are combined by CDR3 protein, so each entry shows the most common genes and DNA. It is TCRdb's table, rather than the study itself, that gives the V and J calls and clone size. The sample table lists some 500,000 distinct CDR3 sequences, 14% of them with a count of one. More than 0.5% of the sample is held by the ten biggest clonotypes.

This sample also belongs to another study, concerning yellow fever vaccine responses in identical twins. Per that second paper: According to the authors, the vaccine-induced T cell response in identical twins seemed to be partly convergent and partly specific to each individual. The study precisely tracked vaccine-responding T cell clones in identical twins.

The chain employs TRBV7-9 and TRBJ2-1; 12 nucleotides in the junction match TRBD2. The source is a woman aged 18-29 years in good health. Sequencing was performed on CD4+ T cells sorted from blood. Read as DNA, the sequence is TGTGCCAGCAGCCCGAGACTAGCGGGGGAAGACAATGAGCAGTTCTTC. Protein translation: CASSPRLAGEDNEQFF.